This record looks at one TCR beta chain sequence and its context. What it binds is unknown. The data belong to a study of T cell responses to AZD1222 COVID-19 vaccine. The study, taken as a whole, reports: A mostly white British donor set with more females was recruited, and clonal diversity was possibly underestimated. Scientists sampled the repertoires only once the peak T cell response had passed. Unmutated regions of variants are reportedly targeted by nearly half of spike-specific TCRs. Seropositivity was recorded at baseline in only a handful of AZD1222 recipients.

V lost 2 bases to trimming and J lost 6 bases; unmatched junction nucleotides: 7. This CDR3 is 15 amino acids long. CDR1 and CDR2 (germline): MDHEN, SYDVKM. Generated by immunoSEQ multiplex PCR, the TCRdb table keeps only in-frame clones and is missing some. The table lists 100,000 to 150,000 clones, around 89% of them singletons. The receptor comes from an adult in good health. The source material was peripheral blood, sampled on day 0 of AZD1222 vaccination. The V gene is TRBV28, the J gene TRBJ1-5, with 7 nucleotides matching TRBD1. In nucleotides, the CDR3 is TGTGCCAGCAGTTTAGACAGGGTAAAGGGTCAGCCCCAGCATTTT. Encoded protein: CASSLDRVKGQPQHF.